The next 17 T cell receptor beta chains were all read from a single sample in a study of cytomegalovirus exposure and HLA in healthy donors. Generated by immunoSEQ multiplex PCR, the TCRdb table keeps only in-frame clones and is missing some. The data hold about 150,000 clones, with about 86% observed a single time. Sample: PBMCs. These TCRs come from a human donor in good health.

V gene TRBV2 combines with J gene TRBJ1-4; a weak D match, TRBD1 (6 bases). This CDR3 spans 15 amino acids. The V gene lost 7 bases and the J gene lost 6 bases, with 18 bases spanning the gap. From germline, CDR1 is SNHLY and CDR2 FYNNEI. The CDR3 sequence: CASNMQGIGDEKLFF. For the CDR3, the DNA is TGTGCCAGCAATATGCAGGGGATAGGCGATGAAAAACTGTTTTTT.

The chain employs TRBV5-1 and TRBJ1-1, with 9 bases lining up with TRBD1. After removal of 2 bases from V and 0 bases from J, the junction contained 2 bases not matched to a gene. CDR3 length: 15 residues. Germline V gives CDR1 SGHRS, CDR2 YFSETQ. CDR3 sequence reads: CASSLQGAVNTEAFF. The CDR3 DNA sequence: TGCGCCAGCAGCTTACAGGGGGCTGTGAACACTGAAGCTTTCTTT.

CDR3 coding DNA: TGTGCCAGCAGTAATCCGATCGGGTCACTCTACGAGCAGTACTTC. Translating gives CASSNPIGSLYEQYF. This chain uses TRBV27 with TRBJ2-7; D gene uncertain. CDR3 length equals 15 residues. Germline V CDR1 and CDR2: MNHEY, SMNVEV (reference sequence). Between the trimmed V and J ends, which lost 5 bases and 3 bases, there was a span of 17 bases.

The chain couples TRBV6-1 to TRBJ1-2; TRBD1 aligns across 7 bases. Trimming cost V 6 bases and J 6 bases; bases outside gene matches: 4. Germline V gene data show CDR1 as MNHNS and CDR2 as SASEGT. The CDR3 has 12 amino acids. CDR3 DNA sequence: TGTGCCAGCAGGGACGGACAGGATGGCTACACCTTC. Protein sequence: CASRDGQDGYTF.

The J gene is TRBJ1-1, the V gene TRBV7-3, with D perhaps matching TRBD1 (5 bases). V gave up 3 bases and J gave up 7 bases, with 6 bases separating them. Looked up from germline, CDR1 is SGHTA and CDR2 is FQGTGA. The CDR3 covers 11 residues. The DNA of the CDR3 is TGTGCCAGCAGCTTGGGGGGTGAAGCTTTCTTT. It is translated as CASSLGGEAFF.

This chain uses TRBV19 with TRBJ2-7; D is unresolved. V lost 3 bases and J lost 6, with 12 bases in between. There are 13 residues in the CDR3. Germline CDR1 and CDR2: LNHDA and SQIVND (reference sequence). CDR3 coding DNA: TGTGCCAGTAGTATTGGCAGGTTAGGCGAGCAGTACTTC. This codes for CASSIGRLGEQYF. The variable domain in full, with the rest retrieved from reference TRBV19 and TRBJ2-7, is DGGITQSPKYLFRKEGQNVTLSCEQNLNHDAMYWYRQDPGQGLRLIYYSQIVNDFQKGDIAEGYSVSREKKESFPLTVTSAQKNPTAFYLCASSIGRLGEQYFGPGTRLTVT.

CDR3 sequence (DNA): TGTGCCAGCTGCAGGGCTGGCACAGATACGCAGTATTTT. It yields the protein CASCRAGTDTQYF. This chain connects TRBV9 to TRBJ2-3; D might be TRBD1 (5 bases). CDR3 length equals 13 residues. CDR1 SGDLS and CDR2 YYNGEE come from the germline V gene. V was shortened by 7 bases and J by 1 base, with 10 bases between the two germline ends.

The chain is built from TRBV5-4 and TRBJ2-3; possible D gene TRBD2, 5 bases. V was shortened by 2 bases and J by 7 bases, with 14 bases between the two germline ends. CDR1 is SGHNT, CDR2 YYREEE, per germline (reference sequence). The CDR3 totals 14 residues. The CDR3 is CASSFGSVGNTQYF. The CDR3 DNA is TGTGCCAGCAGCTTCGGATCGGTCGGGAATACGCAGTATTTT.

The rearrangement links TRBV10-3 to TRBJ2-1, with D possibly matching TRBD2 (5 bases). Germline-derived CDR1 and CDR2 are ENHRY and SYGVKD. Trimming removed 4 bases at V and 0 bases at J, with 7 bases between. CDR3 size: 14 residues. CDR3 protein: CAISGESSYNEQFF. CDR3 coding DNA: TGTGCCATCAGTGGGGAGAGCTCCTACAATGAGCAGTTCTTC.

The chain joins TRBV7-9 to TRBJ1-5; TRBD1 matches at 11 bases. Trimming at V came to 1 base and at J to 1 base, leaving 9 bases not matched to a gene. This CDR3 is built from 19 residues. The V gene's germline CDR1 is SEHNR and CDR2 FQNEAQ (reference sequence). CDR3 amino acids: CASSLGRTGGWASNQPQHF. In nucleotides, the CDR3 is TGTGCCAGCAGCTTAGGGAGGACAGGGGGCTGGGCAAGCAATCAGCCCCAGCATTTT.

The genes are TRBV29-1 and TRBJ2-1; TRBD2 agrees at 9 bases. CDR1 is SQVTM and CDR2 is ANQGSEA in the germline V gene. Losses at the gene ends were 4 bases for V and 2 bases for J; bases not matched to a gene: 27. The CDR3 contains 22 residues. The CDR3 region is CSVGRSLTRASGKPEPYNEQFF. CDR3 bases: TGCAGCGTTGGGCGATCACTAACGAGGGCTAGCGGGAAACCTGAGCCCTACAATGAGCAGTTCTTC.

The chain is built from TRBV27 and TRBJ2-1; D perhaps matches TRBD1 (5 bases). Germline values: CDR1 MNHEY, CDR2 SMNVEV (reference sequence). The CDR3 totals 11 residues. V shed 4 bases and J shed 9 bases, with 7 bases lying between them. The CDR3, as DNA: TGTGCCAGCAGTTGGGGCGGTGAGCAGTTCTTC. Translation gives CASSWGGEQFF.

The V gene is TRBV7-9, the J gene TRBJ1-2; TRBD1 agrees at 9 bases. The V segment lost 3 bases and the J segment 6 bases; nucleotides outside the gene matches: 8. The CDR3 has 15 amino acids. The germline V gene encodes CDR1 SEHNR and CDR2 FQNEAQ (reference sequence). The CDR3 DNA is TGTGCCAGCAGCTTCATTACAGGGACAGGGCATGGCTACACCTTC. Amino acids: CASSFITGTGHGYTF.

This clone appeared many times. The chain employs TRBV10-2 and TRBJ2-7; D uncertain. Trimming stripped 3 bases from V and 7 bases from J, with 4 bases between. The germline V gene encodes CDR1 WSHSY and CDR2 SAAADI. This CDR3 comprises 10 residues. The CDR3 protein is CASSDEEQYF. CDR3 sequence (DNA): TGCGCCAGCAGTGATGAGGAGCAGTACTTC.

This clone was counted between two and nine times. CDR3 nucleotides: TGCGCCAGCAGCTTGGGCTTAGGAGGCAGCCTCACCGGGGAGCTGTTTTTT. Translating it yields CASSLGLGGSLTGELFF. J is TRBJ2-2 and V is TRBV5-1; weak D call: TRBD2 (5 bases). The CDR3 spans 17 residues. CDR1 SGHRS and CDR2 YFSETQ come from the germline V gene. V lost 0 bases and J 4 bases, leaving 16 bases between the germline ends. Based on the CDR3 plus reference TRBV5-1 and TRBJ2-2, the full variable domain is KAGVTQTPRYLIKTRGQQVTLSCSPISGHRSVSWYQQTPGQGLQFLFEYFSETQRNKGNFPGRFSGRQFSNSRSEMNVSTLELGDSALYLCASSLGLGGSLTGELFFGEGSRLTVL.

The chain carries TRBV28 and TRBJ2-7; the match to TRBD1 covers 10 bases. The CDR3 is 16 residues long. The V and J ends lost 3 bases and 1 base, in that order; junction bases with no gene match: 6. CDR1 MDHEN and CDR2 SYDVKM come from the germline V gene. This CDR3 is CASSLAKGQGSYEQYF. CDR3 in DNA: TGTGCCAGCAGTTTGGCGAAGGGACAGGGGTCCTACGAGCAGTACTTC.

The chain has TRBV6-1 and TRBJ1-2; no definite D call. Trimming stripped 5 bases from V and 4 bases from J, with 17 bases between. This CDR3 contains 15 residues. Germline CDR1 is MNHNS and CDR2 is SASEGT. The CDR3 DNA reads as TGTGCCAGCAGTTGGCGGGGTGAGGGCCTCTATGGCTACACCTTC. Amino acids: CASSWRGEGLYGYTF.